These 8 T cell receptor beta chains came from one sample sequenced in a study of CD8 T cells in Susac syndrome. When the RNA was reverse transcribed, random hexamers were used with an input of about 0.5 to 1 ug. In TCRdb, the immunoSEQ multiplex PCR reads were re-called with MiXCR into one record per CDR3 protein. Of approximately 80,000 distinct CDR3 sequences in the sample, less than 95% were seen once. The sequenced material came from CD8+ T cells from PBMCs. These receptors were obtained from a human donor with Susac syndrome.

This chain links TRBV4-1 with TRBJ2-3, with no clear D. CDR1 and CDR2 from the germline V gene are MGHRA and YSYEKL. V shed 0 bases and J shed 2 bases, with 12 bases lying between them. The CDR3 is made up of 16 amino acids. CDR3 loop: CASSQDRSTLTDTQYF. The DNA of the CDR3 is TGCGCCAGCAGCCAAGATCGGTCCACGCTCACAGATACGCAGTATTTT.

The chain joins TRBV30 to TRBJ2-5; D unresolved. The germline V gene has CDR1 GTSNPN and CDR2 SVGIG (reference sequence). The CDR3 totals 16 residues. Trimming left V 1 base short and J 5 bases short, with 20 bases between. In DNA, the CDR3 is TGTGCCTGGAGTGGCCGGACGCGTCTTTTTGGGGAGACCCAGTACTTC. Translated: CAWSGRTRLFGETQYF.

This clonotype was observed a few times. CDR3 nucleotide sequence: TGTGCCAGCAGTGAATCTCACAGGGAGATCTCCTACGAGCAGTACTTC. Its protein product is CASSESHREISYEQYF. The rearrangement links TRBV12-3 or TRBV12-4 to TRBJ2-7; D may be TRBD1 (6 bases). CDR3 length equals 16 residues. V lost 5 bases and J 0 bases, leaving 17 bases between the germline ends.

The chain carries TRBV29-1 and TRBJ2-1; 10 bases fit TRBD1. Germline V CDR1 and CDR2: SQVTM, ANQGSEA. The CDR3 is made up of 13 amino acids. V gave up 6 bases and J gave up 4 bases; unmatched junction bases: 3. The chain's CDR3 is CSVGDRGYNEQFF. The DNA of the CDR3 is TGCAGCGTGGGGGACAGGGGTTACAATGAGCAGTTCTTC.

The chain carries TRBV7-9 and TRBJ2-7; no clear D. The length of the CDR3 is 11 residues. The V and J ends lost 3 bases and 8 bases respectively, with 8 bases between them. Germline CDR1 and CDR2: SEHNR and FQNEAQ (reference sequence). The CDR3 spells CASSLTEKQYF. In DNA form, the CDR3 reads TGTGCCAGCAGCTTGACGGAGAAGCAGTACTTC.

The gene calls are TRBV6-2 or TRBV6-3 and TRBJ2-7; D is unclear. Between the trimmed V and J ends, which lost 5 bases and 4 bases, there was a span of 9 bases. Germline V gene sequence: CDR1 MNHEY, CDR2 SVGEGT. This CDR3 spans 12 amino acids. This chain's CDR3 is CASSRRRYEQYF. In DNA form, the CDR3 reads TGTGCCAGCAGTAGACGGCGGTACGAGCAGTACTTC.

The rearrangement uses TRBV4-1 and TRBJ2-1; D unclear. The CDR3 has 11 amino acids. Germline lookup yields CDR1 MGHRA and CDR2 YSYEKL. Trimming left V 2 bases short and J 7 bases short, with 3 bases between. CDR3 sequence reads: CASSQRNEQFF. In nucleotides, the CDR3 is TGCGCCAGCAGCCAAAGGAATGAGCAGTTCTTC.

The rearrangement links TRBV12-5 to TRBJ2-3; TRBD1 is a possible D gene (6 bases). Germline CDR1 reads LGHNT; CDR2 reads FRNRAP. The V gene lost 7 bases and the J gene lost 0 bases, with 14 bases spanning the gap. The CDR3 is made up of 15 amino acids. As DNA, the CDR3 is TGTGCTAGTGCCCCCGGACAGTCTAGCACAGATACGCAGTATTTT. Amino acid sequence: CASAPGQSSTDTQYF.